This T cell receptor beta chain was captured in a study of cytomegalovirus exposure and HLA in healthy donors. General study findings and limits: By HLA locus, TCR association rates varied in a later analysis, with DRB1 showing the most and HLA-C the fewest. Altogether, 164 TCR beta chains were recorded as cytomegalovirus-associated.

Primers included in the PCR were 60 Vbeta and 13 Jbeta primers. Clones were read by immunoSEQ multiplex PCR, and TCRdb kept only the in-frame ones, dropping some. This table has 30,000 to 35,000 clones, around 80% appearing once. As regards this clone: Its antigen is not identified.

Germline CDR1 PRHDT, CDR2 FYEKMQ (reference sequence). V was shortened by 5 bases and J by 5 bases, with 12 bases between the two germline ends. This CDR3 region has 13 residues. Sequenced material: PBMCs. The chain joins TRBV13 to TRBJ1-1, with TRBD1 as a possible D gene (5 bases). The clonotype was recovered from a woman between 18 and 29 years old in good health and CMV-seronegative. As DNA, the CDR3 is TGTGCCAGCAGCCGCCGGGGGAGGACTGAAGCTTTCTTT. Its translation: CASSRRGRTEAFF.